Shown below are 18 T cell receptor beta chains from a single sample sequenced in a study of blood T cell repertoires in COVID-19. Libraries were prepared by immunoSEQ multiplex PCR; TCRdb keeps only in-frame clonotypes and omits some of them. In the table there are roughly 200,000 clones, about 90% of which are singletons. The sample taken for sequencing was peripheral blood. All receptors come from a man younger than 35 with active or convalescent COVID-19.

The chain links TRBV7-8 to TRBJ2-1; D perhaps matches TRBD2 (6 bases). Trimming pared 1 base from V and 4 bases from J, leaving 17 bases between. The CDR3 runs to 17 residues. Germline lookup yields CDR1 SGHVS and CDR2 FQNEAQ. CDR3 loop: CASSLGLVAGTYNEQFF. Written as DNA, the CDR3 is TGTGCCAGCAGCTTAGGACTAGTGGCGGGCACTTACAATGAGCAGTTCTTC. The variable domain in full, with the rest retrieved from reference TRBV7-8 and TRBJ2-1, is GAGVSQSPRYKVAKRGQDVALRCDPISGHVSLFWYQQALGQGPEFLTYFQNEAQLDKSGLPSDRFFAERPEGSVSTLKIQRTQQEDSAVYLCASSLGLVAGTYNEQFFGPGTRLTVL.

The rearrangement uses TRBV2 and TRBJ1-2; a weak D match, TRBD1 (5 bases). Germline V gene sequence: CDR1 SNHLY, CDR2 FYNNEI. This CDR3 contains 14 residues. Trimming took 2 bases from V and 7 from J, leaving 14 bases between them. This CDR3 reads CASSESLGLLGYTF. In DNA form, the CDR3 reads TGTGCCAGCAGTGAATCCCTGGGACTACTTGGCTACACCTTC.

The rearrangement uses TRBV6-2 or TRBV6-3 and TRBJ1-2; D remains ambiguous. The CDR3 runs 12 residues. V shed 2 bases and J shed 4 bases, with 5 bases lying between them. CDR1 MNHEY and CDR2 SVGEGT come from the germline V gene. CDR3 bases: TGTGCCAGCAGTTACGCAGGCTATGGCTACACCTTC. Encoded protein: CASSYAGYGYTF.

CDR3: CASSLTWTGAADTQYF. DNA of the CDR3: TGTGCCAGCAGTTTAACGTGGACAGGGGCGGCAGATACGCAGTATTTT. The V and J genes are TRBV27 and TRBJ2-3; TRBD1 aligns across 9 bases. CDR3 length: 16 residues. V was clipped by 2 bases and J by 4 bases; unmatched bases: 7. Germline-derived CDR1 and CDR2 are MNHEY and SMNVEV (reference sequence).

This clone is a singleton in its sample. V and J are TRBV19 and TRBJ1-5; 8 bases fit TRBD1. V was clipped by 9 bases and J by 3 bases; unmatched bases: 7. The CDR3 has 14 residues. Germline loops: CDR1 LNHDA, CDR2 SQIVND (reference sequence). CDR3 coding DNA: TGTGCCAGCAGGGGGCAGTCTAACAATCAGCCCCAGCATTTT. Translation: CASRGQSNNQPQHF. Filled out from reference TRBV19 and TRBJ1-5, the complete variable domain reads DGGITQSPKYLFRKEGQNVTLSCEQNLNHDAMYWYRQDPGQGLRLIYYSQIVNDFQKGDIAEGYSVSREKKESFPLTVTSAQKNPTAFYLCASRGQSNNQPQHFGDGTRLSIL.

This clone was detected once. V and J are TRBV3-1 (or the pseudogene TRBV3-2) and TRBJ2-3; TRBD2 matches 14 bases. This CDR3 has 18 residues. Germline lookup yields CDR1 LGHDT and CDR2 YNNKEL (reference sequence). Trimming removed 3 bases from V and 5 bases from J; junction bases left unmatched: 10. The DNA of the CDR3 is TGTGCCAGCAGCCAGAGTCTTCTCGGGACTAGCGGGAGAGATACGCAGTATTTT. It codes for CASSQSLLGTSGRDTQYF.

This chain links TRBV9 with TRBJ1-1; 10 bases match TRBD1. Unmatched junction bases numbered 6, after V lost 4 bases and J lost 3 bases. CDR1 and CDR2 (germline): SGDLS, YYNGEE. This CDR3 spans 15 amino acids. This CDR3 reads CASSTTGTGDTEAFF. The CDR3 DNA sequence: TGTGCCAGCAGCACCACCGGGACAGGGGACACTGAAGCTTTCTTT. Filled out from reference TRBV9 and TRBJ1-1, the complete variable domain reads DSGVTQTPKHLITATGQRVTLRCSPRSGDLSVYWYQQSLDQGLQFLIQYYNGEERAKGNILERFSAQQFPDLHSELNLSSLELGDSALYFCASSTTGTGDTEAFFGQGTRLTVV.

This clone was picked up one time. This chain joins TRBV2 and TRBJ2-3, with 10 bases lining up with TRBD2. V shed 7 bases and J 0 bases; nucleotides not matched to a gene: 7. Germline CDR1 SNHLY, CDR2 FYNNEI. The CDR3 length is 16 residues. The CDR3 sequence is CASTPLAGASTDTQYF. The DNA of the CDR3 is TGTGCCAGCACTCCCCTAGCGGGAGCTAGCACAGATACGCAGTATTTT.

The J gene is TRBJ1-2, the V gene TRBV14, with D possibly matching TRBD1 (5 bases). Trimming took 5 bases from V and 7 from J, leaving 8 bases between them. The length of the CDR3 is 11 residues. Looked up from germline, CDR1 is SGHDN and CDR2 is FVKESK. The CDR3 DNA reads TGTGCCAGCAGCTCGGGGGGTGGCTACACCTTC. This translates into CASSSGGGYTF.

This clone showed up just once. V and J are TRBV19 and TRBJ1-5; possible D gene TRBD1, 5 bases. Germline loops: CDR1 LNHDA, CDR2 SQIVND (reference sequence). The CDR3 contains 15 residues. Deletions cut 3 bases from V and 5 bases from J, with 14 bases between. Here the CDR3 DNA reads TGTGCCAGTAGTATGGGAGACACGGGGGATCAGCCCCAGCATTTT. Translation gives CASSMGDTGDQPQHF.

The rearrangement uses TRBV11-2 and TRBJ1-1; D is possibly TRBD1 (6 bases). The CDR3 is made up of 13 amino acids. V was pared by 3 bases and J by 1 base, with 6 bases between. CDR1 is SGHAT and CDR2 is FQNNGV in the germline V gene. CDR3 in amino acids: CASSLTGNTEAFF. Written as DNA, the CDR3 is TGTGCCAGCAGCTTGACAGGGAACACTGAAGCTTTCTTT.

The genes are TRBV6-5 and TRBJ1-6; tentatively, D is TRBD1 (5 bases). With 9 bases removed from V and 9 bases from J, the gap between germline ends came to 18 bases. The CDR3 has 14 residues. The germline V gene has CDR1 MNHEY and CDR2 SVGAGI. Here the CDR3 reads CASLLWQGSSPLHF. For the CDR3, the DNA is TGTGCCAGTCTTCTTTGGCAGGGTTCTTCACCCCTCCACTTT.

V usage is TRBV28 and J usage is TRBJ1-2, with D unresolved. CDR3 length: 13 amino acids. Per the germline V gene, CDR1 is MDHEN and CDR2 is SYDVKM. The V end was cut by 6 bases, the J end by 2 bases, with 10 bases between. Here the CDR3 DNA reads TGTGCCAGCAGCCCCGCCGGGAACTATGGCTACACCTTC. Its protein is CASSPAGNYGYTF.

The gene calls are TRBV6-2 or TRBV6-3 and TRBJ2-1; D unresolved. The CDR3 has 15 residues. V shed 1 base and J shed 6 bases, with 13 bases lying between them. CDR1 and CDR2 (germline): MNHEY, SVGEGT. The CDR3 is CASSYFSLESNEQFF. CDR3 DNA sequence: TGTGCCAGCAGTTACTTCTCTCTAGAATCCAATGAGCAGTTCTTC.

V gene TRBV5-1 combines with J gene TRBJ1-4; 9 positions agree with TRBD1. The CDR3 length is 14 residues. V was pared by 4 bases and J by 8 bases, with 6 bases of the junction left unmatched. Germline CDR1 and CDR2: SGHRS and YFSETQ. The CDR3 region is CASSPGQGREKLFF. The CDR3, as DNA: TGCGCCAGCAGCCCTGGACAGGGGAGGGAAAAACTGTTTTTT.

The chain uses TRBV25-1 and TRBJ1-4; no clear D. Germline V lookup: CDR1 MGHDK, CDR2 SYGVNS. This CDR3 has 14 amino acids. V lost 2 bases, J lost 7 bases, and 11 bases lay in between. This CDR3 reads CASSEVGVREKLFF. DNA for the CDR3: TGTGCCAGCAGTGAAGTGGGCGTACGTGAAAAACTGTTTTTT.

The V call is TRBV9, the J call TRBJ1-3; 7 positions match TRBD1. Germline assignment: CDR1 SGDLS and CDR2 YYNGEE. V was pared by 3 bases and J by 5 bases, with 8 bases of the junction left unmatched. The CDR3 extends over 15 amino acids. This CDR3 reads CASSGGGTDRNTIYF. In DNA, the CDR3 is TGTGCCAGCAGCGGAGGGGGGACAGATAGAAACACCATATATTTT.

The V call is TRBV29-1, the J call TRBJ2-5; 7 bases line up with TRBD2. Germline V gene data show CDR1 as SQVTM and CDR2 as ANQGSEA. Trimming at V came to 7 bases and at J to 4 bases, leaving 6 bases not matched to a gene. The CDR3 runs 12 residues. CDR3 region: CSERTRGETQYF. The CDR3 nucleotides read TGCAGCGAACGGACTAGAGGAGAGACCCAGTACTTC. The variable domain in full, with the rest retrieved from reference TRBV29-1 and TRBJ2-5, is SAVISQKPSRDICQRGTSLTIQCQVDSQVTMMFWYRQQPGQSLTLIATANQGSEATYESGFVIDKFPISRPNLTFSTLTVSNMSPEDSSIYLCSERTRGETQYFGPGTRLLVL.